This T cell receptor (beta chain) was observed in a study of cytomegalovirus exposure and HLA in healthy donors. Study as a whole: Inside one of the first data releases sat some 93 million unique TCRs taken from HLA-typed donors. Whole-study findings and limits: The study designated 150 or so TCR beta chains cytomegalovirus-associated.

Amplification used 60 Vbeta primers and 13 Jbeta primers. Some clones are missing from TCRdb's copy, which holds only in-frame ones; the method was immunoSEQ multiplex PCR. Of around 150,000 clones listed, 60% to 80% are singletons. V shed 4 bases, J shed 6 bases, and the junction held 9 bases outside the gene matches. The V gene's germline CDR1 is SGHNT and CDR2 YYREEE (reference sequence). This CDR3 has 17 amino acids. Remarks on this clone: Its antigen is undetermined.

Donors showed nominal health when sampled, although they likely had unrecorded immune exposures. The sequence derives from a woman in her forties or fifties in good health and CMV-seropositive. The V gene is TRBV5-4, the J gene TRBJ1-6; 11 bases line up with TRBD1. The source material was PBMCs. In DNA form, the CDR3 reads TGTGCCAGCAGCCCCGGACAGGGGGCCGTTGGTAATTCACCCCTCCACTTT. Translation: CASSPGQGAVGNSPLHF.